This T cell receptor beta chain was retrieved from a study of T cell responses to AZD1222 COVID-19 vaccine. This CDR3 spans 15 amino acids. Germline trimming cut 8 bases from V and 4 bases from J; bases unmatched to any gene: 6. Germline CDR1 and CDR2: LGHNA and YSLEER. Clones were sequenced by immunoSEQ multiplex PCR, and TCRdb holds only the in-frame ones, with some missing. The profile shows 95,000 to 110,000 clones, around 90% of them singletons. This clonotype was obtained from an adult in good health. The sequences come from peripheral blood, collected on day 0 of AZD1222 vaccination. The rearrangement joins TRBV4-3 to TRBJ2-1, with 12 bases aligning to TRBD2. CDR3: CASSMLAGGYNEQFF. CDR3 nucleotides: TGCGCCAGCTCGATGCTAGCGGGAGGGTACAATGAGCAGTTCTTC.